Following are 9 T cell receptor beta chains from one sample sequenced in a study of T-cell reconstitution after alpha-beta-depleted transplantation in children. It was with unique molecular identifiers that the TCRbeta library was prepared. TCRdb passed the PCR reads through MiXCR, listing each CDR3 protein once. The table shows approximately 640,000 distinct CDR3 sequences, with over 15% occurring only once. The sample in question was PBMCs from the stem cell graft donor, obtained from the stem cell graft. The receptors were sampled from a human donor who donated a stem cell graft to a child with acute myeloid leukemia.

Ten or more counts support this clonotype. The V call is TRBV20-1, the J call TRBJ1-2, with D perhaps TRBD1 (5 bases). Trimming shortened V by 0 bases and J by 4 bases, and 21 bases separated the two germline ends. Germline CDR1 DFQATT, CDR2 SNEGSKA (reference sequence). The CDR3 extends over 17 amino acids. The CDR3 reads CSARDLRDAGGGYGYTF. CDR3 DNA sequence: TGCAGTGCTAGAGATCTAAGGGACGCCGGTGGAGGCTATGGCTACACCTTC.

This clonotype was seen only a few times. This chain connects TRBV12-5 to TRBJ2-7; 10 bases map to TRBD2. J gave up 5 bases and V 7 bases, and 8 bases lay outside the gene matches. Germline assignment: CDR1 LGHNT and CDR2 FRNRAP. This CDR3 comprises 14 residues. In DNA form, the CDR3 reads TGTGCTAGTGCCGATAGCGGGGGGAGCAACGAGCAGTACTTC. Protein product: CASADSGGSNEQYF.

This clonotype was recorded a few times. The junction differs from germline at one of its ends, possibly a read error. The rearrangement uses TRBV5-6 and TRBJ2-3; D may be TRBD1 or TRBD2 (6 bases each). CDR1 and CDR2 from the germline V gene are SGHDT and YYEEEE. CDR3 size: 16 residues. This CDR3 reads CASSLGTGGHTDTQYF. Written as DNA, the CDR3 is TGTGCCAGCAGTTTGGGGACCGGGGGCCACACAGATACGCAGTATTTT.

The chain has TRBV5-1 and TRBJ2-5; a weak D match, TRBD1 (5 bases). This CDR3 spans 15 amino acids. V gave up 4 bases and J gave up 5 bases, with 18 bases separating them. The germline CDR1 and CDR2 sequences are SGHRS and YFSETQ. Written as DNA, the CDR3 is TGCGCCAGCAGCCCCAGGGCCCGGTCCAGGGAGACCCAGTACTTC. Residues: CASSPRARSRETQYF.

This clonotype showed up just a few times. This rearrangement joins TRBV4-2 to TRBJ2-3; possibly TRBD2 for D (6 bases). Germline assignment: CDR1 LGHNA and CDR2 YNFKEQ. The CDR3 has 14 residues. With 0 bases removed from V and 6 bases from J, the gap between germline ends came to 10 bases. This chain's CDR3 is CASSQDQREDTQYF. The CDR3 DNA sequence: TGTGCCAGCAGCCAAGATCAACGGGAGGATACGCAGTATTTT.

This clonotype has only a few counts. The chain links TRBV21-1 to TRBJ2-1; the listed D gene, TRBD1, was not tested against the DNA. TRBV21-1 is noted as a pseudogene. This CDR3 region has 16 residues. The DNA for the CDR3 is TGTGCCAGCAGCATTCGACCGGGACAGGGGAACCATGAGCAGTTCTTC. This codes for CASSIRPGQGNHEQFF.

This clonotype was found many times. This chain joins TRBV7-2 and TRBJ2-1, with TRBD1 matching over 7 bases. The CDR3 has 15 residues. With 8 bases clipped from V and 7 bases from J, the junction kept 14 bases outside the gene matches. The germline gives CDR1 SGHTA, CDR2 FQGNSA. DNA for the CDR3: TGTGCCAGCGTCCGTTCCGGGACAGATTTGAATGAGCAGTTCTTC. Residues: CASVRSGTDLNEQFF. Full variable domain (remainder filled in from reference TRBV7-2 and TRBJ2-1): GAGVSQSPSNKVTEKGKDVELRCDPISGHTALYWYRQSLGQGLEFLIYFQGNSAPDKSGLPSDRFSAERTGGSVSTLTIQRTQQEDSAVYLCASVRSGTDLNEQFFGPGTRLTVL.

The chain carries TRBV7-9 and TRBJ2-2; TRBD1 is a possible D gene (5 bases). The CDR3 is made up of 14 amino acids. The germline V and J ends were trimmed by 8 bases and 0 bases, with 10 bases remaining between them. The germline gives CDR1 SEHNR, CDR2 FQNEAQ (reference sequence). The CDR3 loop is CASLGRANTGELFF. CDR3 nucleotides: TGTGCCAGCTTAGGCAGGGCGAACACCGGGGAGCTGTTTTTT.

This clonotype was found once. This chain connects TRBV28 to TRBJ2-1, with D maybe TRBD2 (5 bases). The germline V and J ends were trimmed by 5 bases and 6 bases, with 8 bases remaining between them. This CDR3 comprises 12 residues. Germline CDR1 MDHEN, CDR2 SYDVKM. The CDR3 spells CASSRLPNEQFF. The CDR3 DNA reads as TGTGCCAGCAGTCGACTACCCAATGAGCAGTTCTTC.